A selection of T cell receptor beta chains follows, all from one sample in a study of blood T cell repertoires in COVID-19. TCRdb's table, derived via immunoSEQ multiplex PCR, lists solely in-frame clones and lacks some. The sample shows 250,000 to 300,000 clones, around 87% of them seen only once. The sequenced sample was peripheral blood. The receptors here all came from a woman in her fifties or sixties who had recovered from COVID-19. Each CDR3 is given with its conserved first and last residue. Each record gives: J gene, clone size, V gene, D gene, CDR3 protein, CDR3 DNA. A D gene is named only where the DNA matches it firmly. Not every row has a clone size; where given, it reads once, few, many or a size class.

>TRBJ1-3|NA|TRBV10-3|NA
CAISEKGGNTIYF
TGTGCCATCAGTGAAAAGGGGGGAAACACCATATATTTT
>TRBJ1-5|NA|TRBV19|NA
CASILPISRSGPGNQPQHF
TGTGCCAGTATTCTACCCATCTCGAGGAGCGGCCCGGGAAATCAGCCCCAGCATTTT
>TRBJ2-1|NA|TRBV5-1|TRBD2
CASSLDGGSVAYNEQFF
TGCGCCAGCAGCTTGGATGGCGGGAGTGTCGCCTACAATGAGCAGTTCTTC
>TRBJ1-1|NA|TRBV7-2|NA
CASSFNRVIAFF
TGTGCCAGCAGCTTCAACAGGGTTATAGCTTTCTTT
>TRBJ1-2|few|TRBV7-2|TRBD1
CASRRDRDYGYTF
TGTGCCAGCAGACGGGACAGGGACTATGGCTACACCTTC
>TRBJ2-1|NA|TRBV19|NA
CASTPSGSRNEQFF
TGTGCCAGTACCCCTTCGGGGTCGCGAAATGAGCAGTTCTTC
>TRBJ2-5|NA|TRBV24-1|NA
CATSDLDSGTQYF
TGTGCCACCAGTGACCTGGACAGCGGGACCCAGTACTTC
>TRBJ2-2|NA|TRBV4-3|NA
CASSHGGTGELFF
TGCGCCAGCAGCCACGGGGGCACCGGGGAGCTGTTTTTT
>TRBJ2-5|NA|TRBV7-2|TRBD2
CASSSGLVETQYF
TGTGCCAGCAGCTCGGGACTAGTAGAGACCCAGTACTTC
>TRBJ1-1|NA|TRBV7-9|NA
CASSLAAVNTEAFF
TGTGCCAGCAGCTTAGCGGCAGTTAACACTGAAGCTTTCTTT
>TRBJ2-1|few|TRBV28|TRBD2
CASSQTSGRGNEQFF
TGTGCCAGCAGCCAGACTAGCGGGAGGGGTAATGAGCAGTTCTTC
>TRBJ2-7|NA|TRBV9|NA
CASSQGTWSYEQYF
TGTGCCAGCAGCCAAGGGACTTGGAGCTACGAGCAGTACTTC
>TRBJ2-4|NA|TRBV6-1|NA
CASSEASFSGLGKNIQYF
TGTGCCAGCAGTGAAGCGTCCTTCAGCGGACTGGGCAAAAACATTCAGTACTTC
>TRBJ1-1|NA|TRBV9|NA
CASSGMGAFGTEAFF
TGTGCCAGCAGCGGCATGGGGGCTTTCGGCACTGAAGCTTTCTTT
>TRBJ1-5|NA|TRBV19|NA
CASTEGYQPQHF
TGTGCCAGTACGGAGGGTTATCAGCCCCAGCATTTT
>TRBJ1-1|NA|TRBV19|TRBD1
CASSGRDSNEAFF
TGTGCCAGTAGTGGGCGGGACAGCAATGAAGCTTTCTTT
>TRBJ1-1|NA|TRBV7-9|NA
CASSPRRAGKITEAFF
TGTGCCAGCAGCCCGAGGCGGGCGGGGAAGATCACTGAAGCTTTCTTT
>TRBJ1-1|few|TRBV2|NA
CASSEGQSPNTEAFF
TGTGCCAGCAGTGAAGGTCAGTCTCCTAACACTGAAGCTTTCTTT
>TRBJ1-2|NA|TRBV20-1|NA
CSASLGEGYTF
TGCAGTGCTAGTTTAGGGGAAGGCTACACCTTC
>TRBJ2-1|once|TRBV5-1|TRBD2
CASSLLAGGPNEQFF
TGCGCCAGCAGCTTACTAGCGGGGGGACCCAATGAGCAGTTCTTC
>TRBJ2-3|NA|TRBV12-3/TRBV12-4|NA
CASSSTRGGEQYF
TGTGCCAGCAGCTCCACTCGCGGAGGAGAGCAGTATTTT
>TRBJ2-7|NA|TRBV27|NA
CASSPPSSYEQYF
TGTGCCAGCAGTCCGCCGAGCTCCTACGAGCAGTACTTC
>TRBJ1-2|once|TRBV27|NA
CASSLTGVRDFYTF
TGTGCCAGCAGTTTAACCGGTGTTCGGGACTTCTACACCTTC
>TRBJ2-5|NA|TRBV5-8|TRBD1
CASSRGPQETQYF
TGTGCCAGCAGCAGGGGGCCCCAAGAGACCCAGTACTTC
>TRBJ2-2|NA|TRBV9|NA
CASSGATGELFF
TGTGCCAGCAGCGGGGCTACCGGGGAGCTGTTTTTT
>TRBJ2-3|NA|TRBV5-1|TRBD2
CASSFTSGGYTDTQYF
TGCGCCAGCAGCTTCACTAGCGGGGGTTACACAGATACGCAGTATTTT
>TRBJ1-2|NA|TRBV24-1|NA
CATSDPDYGYTF
TGTGCCACCAGTGACCCTGACTATGGCTACACCTTC
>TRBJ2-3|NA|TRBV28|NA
CASSLPQGSSTDTQYF
TGTGCCAGCAGTTTACCCCAGGGGAGTTCCACAGATACGCAGTATTTT
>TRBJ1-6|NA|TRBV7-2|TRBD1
CASSIGQGNSPLHF
TGTGCCAGCAGCATAGGACAGGGGAACTCACCCCTCCACTTT
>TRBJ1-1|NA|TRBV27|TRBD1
CASSLYRGPTEAFF
TGTGCCAGCAGTTTATACAGGGGGCCCACTGAAGCTTTCTTT
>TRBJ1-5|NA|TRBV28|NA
CASSFWGRGGNQPQHF
TGTGCCAGCAGTTTTTGGGGGAGGGGCGGCAATCAGCCCCAGCATTTT
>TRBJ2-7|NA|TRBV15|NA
CATSSHGLDRDEQYF
TGTGCCACCAGCAGCCACGGCTTGGATCGGGACGAGCAGTACTTC
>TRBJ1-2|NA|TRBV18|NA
CASSETGVIYGYTF
TGTGCCAGCTCAGAGACCGGGGTGATCTATGGCTACACCTTC
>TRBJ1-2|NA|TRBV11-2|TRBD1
CASSFMGQGWKLNYGYTF
TGTGCCAGCAGCTTTATGGGACAGGGTTGGAAACTGAACTATGGCTACACCTTC
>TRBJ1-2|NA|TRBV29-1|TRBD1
CSVGGQGVNIHGYTF
TGCAGCGTTGGAGGACAGGGGGTAAATATTCATGGCTACACCTTC
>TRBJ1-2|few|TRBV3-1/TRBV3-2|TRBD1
CASGGTGINYGYTF
TGTGCCAGCGGGGGGACAGGGATAAACTATGGCTACACCTTC
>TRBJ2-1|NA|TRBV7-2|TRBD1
CASSATGLYYNEQFF
TGTGCCAGCAGCGCGACAGGGTTGTACTACAATGAGCAGTTCTTC
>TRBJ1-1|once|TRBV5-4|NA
CASSLGRGGYTEAFF
TGTGCCAGCAGCTTGGGGCGGGGAGGGTACACTGAAGCTTTCTTT
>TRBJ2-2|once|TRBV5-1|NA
CASSYTGTGNTGELFF
TGCGCCAGCAGCTACACCGGGACTGGGAACACCGGGGAGCTGTTTTTT
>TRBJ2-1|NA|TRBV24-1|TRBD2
CATSDLRSGNNEQFF
TGTGCCACCAGTGATTTGCGTAGCGGGAACAATGAGCAGTTCTTC
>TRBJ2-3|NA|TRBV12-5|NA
CASGLFPMQYF
TGTGCTAGTGGTTTGTTCCCCATGCAGTATTTT
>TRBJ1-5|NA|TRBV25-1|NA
CASSPSGNQPQHF
TGTGCCAGCAGCCCTAGTGGCAATCAGCCCCAGCATTTT
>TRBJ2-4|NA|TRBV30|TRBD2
CAWSSGLADKNIQYF
TGTGCCTGGAGTTCGGGGCTAGCGGACAAAAACATTCAGTACTTC
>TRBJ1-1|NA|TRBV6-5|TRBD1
CASSYSQGAEAFF
TGTGCCAGCAGTTACTCGCAGGGGGCTGAAGCTTTCTTT
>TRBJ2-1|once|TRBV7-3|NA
CASSSVAYNEQFF
TGTGCCAGCAGCTCGGTCGCATACAATGAGCAGTTCTTC